This entry lists 3 T cell receptor beta chains sequenced from one sample in a study of blood T cells in healthy people across ages. It was with a sample-barcoded 5' primer and a J-beta primer mix that a second PCR of roughly 7 to 12 cycles was run. MiXCR, run by TCRdb on the 5' RACE reads, gives a single entry per CDR3 protein. The sample shows some 1,500,000 distinct CDR3 sequences, less than 45% of them seen only once. The source material was blood. These receptors were taken from a woman under 30 in good health.

The chain uses TRBV12-3 or TRBV12-4 and TRBJ2-1, with D maybe TRBD2 (6 bases). The CDR3 length is 15 residues. V was cut by 5 bases and J by 4 bases, with 15 bases left in between. The CDR3 protein is CASSPGLGIYNEQFF. The CDR3 DNA follows: TGTGCCAGCAGTCCGGGACTGGGGATTTACAATGAGCAGTTCTTC.

This clonotype was seen more than once but under ten times. This sequence joins TRBV9 and TRBJ1-1, with 9 bases that match TRBD1. CDR1 and CDR2 (germline): SGDLS, YYNGEE. With V trimmed by 0 bases and J by 3 bases, 3 bases remained unmatched. CDR3 length equals 15 residues. The CDR3 sequence is CASSVAGTGHTEAFF. The CDR3 bases are TGTGCCAGCAGCGTAGCAGGGACAGGGCACACTGAAGCTTTCTTT. The variable domain in full, completed from reference TRBV9 and TRBJ1-1, reads DSGVTQTPKHLITATGQRVTLRCSPRSGDLSVYWYQQSLDQGLQFLIQYYNGEERAKGNILERFSAQQFPDLHSELNLSSLELGDSALYFCASSVAGTGHTEAFFGQGTRLTVV.

The rearrangement uses TRBV4-1 and TRBJ1-2; D is uncertain. V was clipped by 0 bases and J by 5 bases, with 13 bases between them. Germline CDR1 reads MGHRA; CDR2 reads YSYEKL. The CDR3 is made up of 15 amino acids. For the CDR3, the DNA is TGCGCCAGCAGCCAAGATGGAGTGGTTGGGTATGGCTACACCTTC. It yields the protein CASSQDGVVGYGYTF.